Described below is a single T cell receptor beta chain sequence and its context. Its antigen is unknown. These data are taken from a study of blood T cells in healthy people across ages. Study-level points and caveats: TCR beta diversity tracked closely with naive T cell percentage.

Next came a second PCR, run for about 7 to 12 cycles, which used a sample-barcoded 5' primer along with a J-beta primer mix. TCRdb independently ran MiXCR on the 5' RACE reads; one entry per CDR3 protein. The profile shows some 900,000 distinct CDR3 sequences, 45% to 50% of them singletons. CDR1 and CDR2 (germline): SGHAT, FQNNGV. V lost 4 bases to trimming and J lost 2 bases, with 15 bases between them. This CDR3 comprises 15 residues. This clonotype was sampled from a man aged 30 to 45 in good health. Sample: blood. The chain links TRBV11-2 to TRBJ2-7; tentatively, D is TRBD1 or TRBD2 (7 bases each). CDR3 sequence (DNA): TGTGCCAGCAGCTACCAGGCAGGGGGGGCCTACGAGCAGTACTTC. It is translated as CASSYQAGGAYEQYF.